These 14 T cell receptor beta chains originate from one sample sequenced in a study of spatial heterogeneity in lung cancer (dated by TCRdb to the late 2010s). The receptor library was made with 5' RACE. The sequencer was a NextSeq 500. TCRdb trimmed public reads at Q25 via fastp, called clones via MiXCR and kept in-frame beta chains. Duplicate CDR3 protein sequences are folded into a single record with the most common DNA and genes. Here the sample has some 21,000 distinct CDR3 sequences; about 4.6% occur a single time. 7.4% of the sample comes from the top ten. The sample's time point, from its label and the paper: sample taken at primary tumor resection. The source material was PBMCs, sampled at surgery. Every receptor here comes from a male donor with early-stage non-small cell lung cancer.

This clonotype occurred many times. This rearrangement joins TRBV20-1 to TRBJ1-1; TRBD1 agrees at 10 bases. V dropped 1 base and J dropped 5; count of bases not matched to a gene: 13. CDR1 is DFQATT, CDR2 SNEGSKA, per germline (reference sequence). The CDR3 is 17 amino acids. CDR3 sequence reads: CSARVNLGDRGRTEAFF. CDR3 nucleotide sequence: TGCAGTGCTAGAGTAAATCTTGGGGACAGGGGACGAACTGAAGCTTTCTTT.

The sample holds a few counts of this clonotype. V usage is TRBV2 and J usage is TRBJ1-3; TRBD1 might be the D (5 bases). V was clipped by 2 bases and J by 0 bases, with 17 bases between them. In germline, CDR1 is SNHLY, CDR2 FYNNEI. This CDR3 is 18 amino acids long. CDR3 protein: CASSERGRMRASGNTIYF. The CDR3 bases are TGTGCCAGCAGTGAACGGGGCAGAATGCGGGCCTCTGGAAACACCATATATTTT.

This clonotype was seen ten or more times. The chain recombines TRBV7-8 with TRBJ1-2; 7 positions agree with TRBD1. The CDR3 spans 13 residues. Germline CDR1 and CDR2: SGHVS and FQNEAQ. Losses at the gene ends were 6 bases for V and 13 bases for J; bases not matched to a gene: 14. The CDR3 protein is CASSLLDRARRTF. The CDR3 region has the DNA TGTGCCAGCAGTCTTCTAGACAGGGCGAGGCGCACCTTC.

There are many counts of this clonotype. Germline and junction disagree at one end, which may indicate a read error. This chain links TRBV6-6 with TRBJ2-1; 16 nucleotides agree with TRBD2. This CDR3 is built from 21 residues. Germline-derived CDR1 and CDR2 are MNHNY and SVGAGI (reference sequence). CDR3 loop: CASSDSPGLAGGRGLWNEQFF. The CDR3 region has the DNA TGTGCCAGCAGTGACTCGCCGGGACTAGCGGGAGGGAGGGGGTTGTGGAATGAGCAGTTCTTC.

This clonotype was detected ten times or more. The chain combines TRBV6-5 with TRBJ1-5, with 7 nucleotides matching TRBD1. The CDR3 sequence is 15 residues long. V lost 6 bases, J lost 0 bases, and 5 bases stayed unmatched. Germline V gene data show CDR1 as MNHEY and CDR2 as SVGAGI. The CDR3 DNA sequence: TGTGCCAGCAGCCCACAGGGGAATAGCAATCAGCCCCAGCATTTT. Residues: CASSPQGNSNQPQHF.

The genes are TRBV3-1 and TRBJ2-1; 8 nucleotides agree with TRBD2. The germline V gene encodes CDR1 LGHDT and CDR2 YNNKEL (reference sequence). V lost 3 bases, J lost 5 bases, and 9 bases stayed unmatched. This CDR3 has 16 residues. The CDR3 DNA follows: TGTGCCAGCAGCCATACTGCGACTAGCGTTAACAATGAGCAGTTCTTC. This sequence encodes CASSHTATSVNNEQFF.

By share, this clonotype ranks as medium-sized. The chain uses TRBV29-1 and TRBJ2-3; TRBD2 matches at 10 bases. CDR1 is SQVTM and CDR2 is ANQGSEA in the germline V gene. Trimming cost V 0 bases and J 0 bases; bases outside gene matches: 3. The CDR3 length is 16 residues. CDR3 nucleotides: TGCAGCGTTGAAGATCAACTAGCGGGGAGCACAGATACGCAGTATTTT. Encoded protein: CSVEDQLAGSTDTQYF.

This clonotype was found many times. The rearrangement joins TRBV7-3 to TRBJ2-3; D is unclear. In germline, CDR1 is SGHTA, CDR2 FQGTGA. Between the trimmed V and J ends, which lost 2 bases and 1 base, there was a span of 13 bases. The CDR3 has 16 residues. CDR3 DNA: TGTGCCAGCAGCTTATTAGGTGGCGGAGGCACAGATACGCAGTATTTT. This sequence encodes CASSLLGGGGTDTQYF.

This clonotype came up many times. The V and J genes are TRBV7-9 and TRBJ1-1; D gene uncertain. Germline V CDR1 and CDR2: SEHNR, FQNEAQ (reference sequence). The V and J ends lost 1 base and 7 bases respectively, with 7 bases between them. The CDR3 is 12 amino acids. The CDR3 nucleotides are TGTGCCAGCAGCTTAGGGAACGTTGAAGCTTTCTTT. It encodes CASSLGNVEAFF.

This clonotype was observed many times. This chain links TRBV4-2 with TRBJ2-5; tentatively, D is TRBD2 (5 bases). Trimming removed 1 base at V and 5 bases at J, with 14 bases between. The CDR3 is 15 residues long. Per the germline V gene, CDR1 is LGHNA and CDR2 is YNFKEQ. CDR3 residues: CASSQGWRTWETQYF. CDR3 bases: TGTGCCAGCAGCCAAGGATGGAGGACGTGGGAGACCCAGTACTTC.

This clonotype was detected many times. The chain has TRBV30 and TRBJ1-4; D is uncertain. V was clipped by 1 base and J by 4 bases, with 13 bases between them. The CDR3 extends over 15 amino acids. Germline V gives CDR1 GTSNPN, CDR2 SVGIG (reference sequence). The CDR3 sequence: CAWSALSDINEKLFF. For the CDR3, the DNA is TGTGCCTGGAGTGCCCTCAGTGATATTAATGAAAAACTGTTTTTT.

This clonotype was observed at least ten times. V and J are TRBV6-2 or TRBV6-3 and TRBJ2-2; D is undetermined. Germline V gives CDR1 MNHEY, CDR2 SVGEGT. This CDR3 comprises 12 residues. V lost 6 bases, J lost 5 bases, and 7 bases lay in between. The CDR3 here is CASREITGELFF. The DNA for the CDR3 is TGTGCCAGCAGAGAAATAACCGGGGAGCTGTTTTTT.

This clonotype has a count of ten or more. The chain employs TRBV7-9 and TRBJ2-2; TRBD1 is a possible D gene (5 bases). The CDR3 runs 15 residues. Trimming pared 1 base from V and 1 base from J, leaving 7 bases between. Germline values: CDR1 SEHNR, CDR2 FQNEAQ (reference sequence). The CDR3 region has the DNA TGTGCCAGCAGCTTAGTAGGGGAGAACACCGGGGAGCTGTTTTTT. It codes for CASSLVGENTGELFF. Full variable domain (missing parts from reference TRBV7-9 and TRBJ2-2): DTGVSQNPRHKITKRGQNVTFRCDPISEHNRLYWYRQTLGQGPEFLTYFQNEAQLEKSRLLSDRFSAERPKGSFSTLEIQRTEQGDSAMYLCASSLVGENTGELFFGEGSRLTVL.

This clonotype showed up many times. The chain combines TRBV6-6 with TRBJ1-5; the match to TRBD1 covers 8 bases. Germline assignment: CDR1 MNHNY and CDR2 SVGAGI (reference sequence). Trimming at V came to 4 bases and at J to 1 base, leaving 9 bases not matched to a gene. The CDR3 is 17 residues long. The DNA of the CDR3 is TGTGCCAGCAGTTCCCTCGGACAGGGAGGGAGCAATCAGCCCCAGCATTTT. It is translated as CASSSLGQGGSNQPQHF.